Given below is one T cell receptor (beta chain) in context. The target of this receptor is not known. There are no base qualities to consult, and no much larger clone falls within one base. Separate from the roughly 630-subject first cohort, the validation cohort of around 130 subjects was the group to which the donors belonged. The data were obtained in a study of cytomegalovirus exposure and HLA in healthy donors (TCRdb year 2017). Looking at the study overall: A later analysis indicated that the 100 to 150 validation repertoires were generated on the platform also employed for the 700 or so repertoires of the first cohort. The study aimed to test whether cataloging public T cell receptors could reveal signatures of past pathogen exposure. A separate validation cohort of 100 to 150 different subjects was used in addition to the roughly 620-subject first cohort. To predict cytomegalovirus infection status, the study combined high-throughput TCR immunosequencing, statistical association of individual TCRs with disease status, and machine learning.

General findings and caveats noted by the study authors: It was suggested by the authors that the approach could potentially be generalized to other disease states and immunological phenotypes. Of the cluster scores, 90% to 95% were above 0 in a later analysis, which found that TCRs clustered in the first cohort also tended to co-occur in the roughly 130 validation repertoires. In vitro tests confirmed that three of the cytomegalovirus-associated TCR beta chains recognize cytomegalovirus antigens. While some public TCRs were present in many individuals, most TCR sequences turned up only very rarely across donors. All 120 or so repertoires were used to score co-occurrence in the validation cohort in a later analysis, because that analysis had no HLA typing for the cohort. Cytomegalovirus status was reported to be diagnosed by the classifier with high specificity and sensitivity in both the original and validation cohorts. In the study, some 160 TCR beta chains were listed as associated with cytomegalovirus.

The library relied on the immunoSEQ multiplex PCR assay. On the study's bioinformatics: To diagnose cytomegalovirus status from the catalog of TCR beta chain sequences, a statistical classification framework was built. TCRdb holds this immuneACCESS table with in-frame rearrangements only. Some clones are missing; in checked studies, unresolved V genes explain under half, and the rest has no known cause. V and J calls and clone size are given by that table; D and trimming were obtained from the DNA. The sample yields under 300,000 clones; around 86% were counted once. The ten top clones hold 0.95% to 1.5% of the sample. The TCR was taken from a woman in her twenties or thirties in good health and CMV-seropositive. The sequenced sample was PBMCs.

The DNA reads as follows: TGTGCCAGCAACCCTTCCCTTAGCGGGATCCGTGAGCAGTTCTTC. This translates into CASNPSLSGIREQFF. The receptor chain draws on TRBV2 and TRBJ2-1, with 8 bases matching TRBD2. Its CDR3 holds 15 amino acids, cysteine through phenylalanine. Only the CDR3 portion is preserved as DNA: 45 bases, with reading frame beginning at the first base. Here V drops 7 bases and J drops 9 bases, and the junction holds 14 bases not matched to any gene. The germline V gene yields SNHLY for CDR1 and FYNNEI for CDR2. Here the CDR3 is joined to the reference TRBV2 and TRBJ2-1 genes, and the full variable domain is: EPEVTQTPSHQVTQMGQEVILRCVPISNHLYFYWYRQILGQKVEFLVSFYNNEISEKSEIFDDQFSVERPDGSNFTLKIRSTKLEDSAMYFCASNPSLSGIREQFFGPGTRLTVL.